Listed here are 30 T cell receptor beta chains from one sample, sequenced in a study of blood T cells in healthy people across ages. Sample-barcoded 5' priming and a J-beta primer mix drove a second PCR of about 6 to 12 cycles. Via MiXCR, TCRdb re-called the 5' RACE reads, giving one row per CDR3 protein. The data hold 800,000 to 1,300,000 distinct CDR3 sequences, with less than 25% observed a single time. These data were also filed under a second study, of T cells of mothers and their children.

Sequences were obtained from blood. These receptors were obtained from a girl aged 2-10 years in good health.

The V gene is TRBV27, the J gene TRBJ1-1; D is unresolved. V dropped 0 bases and J dropped 8 bases, with 10 bases sitting between them. Germline V gene data show CDR1 as MNHEY and CDR2 as SMNVEV (reference sequence). The length of the CDR3 is 13 residues. The CDR3 is CASSLSRLSEAFF. The CDR3 coding sequence is TGTGCCAGCAGTTTATCGCGGCTCTCAGAAGCTTTCTTT.

This clonotype was seen more than once but under ten times. The chain is built from TRBV12-3 or TRBV12-4 and TRBJ1-4; 8 positions match TRBD1. V lost 6 bases and J lost 6; bases outside the gene matches: 9. CDR3 size: 15 residues. CDR3 in amino acids: CASSAINRGDEKLFF. The CDR3 DNA reads as TGTGCCAGCAGCGCTATCAACAGGGGGGATGAAAAACTGTTTTTT.

This chain links TRBV11-3 with TRBJ2-7, with D perhaps assigned TRBD1 or TRBD2 (5 bases each). This CDR3 region has 15 residues. Germline V lookup: CDR1 SGHNT, CDR2 YENEEA. Trimming took off 5 bases at V and 4 bases at J, with 18 bases between the two ends. CDR3 DNA: TGTGCCAGCAGCGACCGGGACCGCCTTGAATACGAGCAGTACTTC. It specifies CASSDRDRLEYEQYF.

This clonotype was seen a few times. The CDR3 nucleotides are TGTGCCAGCAGTTTGTCAATTACTAGACTCACCTACAATGAGCAGTTCTTC. It is translated as CASSLSITRLTYNEQFF. V usage is TRBV27 and J usage is TRBJ2-1, with D maybe TRBD2 (5 bases). CDR3 size: 17 residues. V was pared by 3 bases and J by 2 bases, with 17 bases between. Per germline, CDR1 MNHEY and CDR2 SMNVEV (reference sequence).

The V gene is TRBV5-1, the J gene TRBJ2-1; D is ambiguous. The CDR3 consists of 16 residues. In germline, CDR1 is SGHRS, CDR2 YFSETQ. V was trimmed by 1 base and J by 4 bases, leaving 15 bases between them. The CDR3 spells CASSLSPPGSYNEQFF. In DNA form, the CDR3 reads TGCGCCAGCAGCTTGTCCCCCCCTGGGTCTTACAATGAGCAGTTCTTC. The whole variable domain, remainder taken from reference TRBV5-1 and TRBJ2-1, is KAGVTQTPRYLIKTRGQQVTLSCSPISGHRSVSWYQQTPGQGLQFLFEYFSETQRNKGNFPGRFSGRQFSNSRSEMNVSTLELGDSALYLCASSLSPPGSYNEQFFGPGTRLTVL.

This chain links TRBV6-1 with TRBJ1-2; no clear D. The V end was cut by 2 bases, the J end by 3 bases, with 16 bases between. CDR1 is MNHNS and CDR2 is SASEGT in the germline V gene. The CDR3 runs 16 residues. The CDR3 region is CASSENVFLSYYGYTF. CDR3 DNA: TGTGCCAGCAGTGAAAATGTCTTTTTGAGCTACTATGGCTACACCTTC.

This chain connects TRBV7-9 to TRBJ2-7, with D perhaps given as TRBD1 or TRBD2 (5 bases each). This CDR3 contains 15 residues. Germline V CDR1 and CDR2: SEHNR, FQNEAQ (reference sequence). Trimming left V 5 bases short and J 2 bases short, with 16 bases between. The CDR3 region has the DNA TGTGCCAGCAGCACAGGTATGGGGGATACCTACGAGCAGTACTTC. Translated: CASSTGMGDTYEQYF.

This chain joins TRBV7-2 and TRBJ1-1; D gene ambiguous. Trimming took off 2 bases at V and 4 bases at J, with 14 bases between the two ends. The CDR3 is 15 residues long. The germline CDR1 and CDR2 sequences are SGHTA and FQGNSA. The CDR3 here is CASSLFSVGSTEAFF. CDR3 nucleotide sequence: TGTGCCAGCAGCTTATTTTCCGTCGGAAGCACTGAAGCTTTCTTT.

This clonotype came up a few times. The V gene is TRBV6-2 or TRBV6-3, the J gene TRBJ2-7; D may correspond to TRBD1 or TRBD2 (6 bases each). The CDR3 covers 15 residues. The germline V gene has CDR1 MNHEY and CDR2 SVGEGT. V was trimmed by 2 bases and J by 5 bases, leaving 16 bases between them. CDR3 sequence (DNA): TGTGCCAGCAGTTACCCCCTCAGGGGACTTGACGAGCAGTACTTC. This translates into CASSYPLRGLDEQYF.

This clonotype was detected only a few times. This chain joins TRBV29-1 and TRBJ2-5; 8 bases map to TRBD2. The J call could be wrong; TRBJ2-1 is a better fit for the DNA end. The CDR3 runs to 14 residues. In germline, CDR1 is SQVTM, CDR2 ANQGSEA. The CDR3 sequence: CSVAPAGENNEQFF. The CDR3 nucleotides read TGCAGCGTTGCCCCAGCGGGAGAAAACAATGAGCAGTTCTTC.

The chain carries TRBV6-1 and TRBJ2-1, with 8 bases aligning to TRBD1. The V gene end was trimmed by 3 bases and the J gene end by 2 bases; junction bases not matched to a gene: 3. From germline, CDR1 is MNHNS and CDR2 SASEGT. This CDR3 is built from 15 residues. The CDR3 nucleotides are TGTGCCAGCAGTGACACAGGGGGGCCCTACAATGAGCAGTTCTTC. Translated: CASSDTGGPYNEQFF.

The rearrangement links TRBV20-1 to TRBJ2-5; TRBD2 matches at 7 bases. The tail of the sequence fits TRBJ2-7 better, so the J call may be wrong. Per the germline V gene, CDR1 is DFQATT and CDR2 is SNEGSKA (reference sequence). There are 13 residues in the CDR3. Here the CDR3 DNA reads TGCAGTGCTATGGGGGGAGGGAACTACGAGCAGTACTTC. Protein: CSAMGGGNYEQYF.

The rearrangement links TRBV5-4 to TRBJ2-3; 10 bases map to TRBD2. V shed 2 bases and J 0 bases; nucleotides not matched to a gene: 9. Germline CDR1 SGHNT, CDR2 YYREEE (reference sequence). CDR3 length: 18 amino acids. CDR3 DNA sequence: TGTGCCAGCAGCTTATCACTAGCGGGGTCCTCTAGCACAGATACGCAGTATTTT. Protein sequence: CASSLSLAGSSSTDTQYF.

This clonotype was picked up a small number of times. The rearrangement joins TRBV6-5 to TRBJ1-1; D perhaps matches TRBD1 (5 bases). Germline V gene sequence: CDR1 MNHEY, CDR2 SVGAGI. Trimming shortened V by 2 bases and J by 5 bases, and 21 bases separated the two germline ends. The length of the CDR3 is 17 residues. DNA of the CDR3: TGTGCCAGCAGTTACGCCCTGTGGGAGGACGGGGCGACTGAAGCTTTCTTT. Translation gives CASSYALWEDGATEAFF.

This clonotype was counted between two and nine times. This chain connects TRBV29-1 to TRBJ2-7, with TRBD1 matching over 9 bases. The CDR3 contains 15 residues. The ends lost 5 bases at V and 5 bases at J; junction bases unmatched: 13. CDR1 is SQVTM and CDR2 is ANQGSEA in the germline V gene. Written as DNA, the CDR3 is TGCAGCGTTCTTGGGACAGGGCCTCAAGTCCACGAGCAGTACTTC. Translated: CSVLGTGPQVHEQYF.

CDR3 loop: CASTGGGHGYTF. CDR3 sequence (DNA): TGTGCCAGTACAGGGGGCGGTCATGGCTACACCTTC. The chain combines TRBV25-1 with TRBJ1-2; 9 bases agree with TRBD1. CDR1 is MGHDK and CDR2 is SYGVNS in the germline V gene. CDR3 length: 12 amino acids. V was pared by 9 bases and J by 6 bases, with 5 bases of the junction left unmatched.

This clonotype appeared a few times. The rearrangement uses TRBV20-1 and TRBJ2-7; 15 bases agree with TRBD2. This CDR3 contains 16 residues. Germline V gene data show CDR1 as DFQATT and CDR2 as SNEGSKA (reference sequence). V lost 6 bases to trimming and J lost 1 base; unmatched junction nucleotides: 7. CDR3: CSARTSGGVLSYEQYF. CDR3 DNA: TGCAGTGCAAGGACTAGCGGGGGGGTTCTTTCCTACGAGCAGTACTTC.

The genes are TRBV20-1 and TRBJ2-5; 10 bases agree with TRBD2. This CDR3 contains 15 residues. J lost 0 bases, V lost 0 bases, and 1 base had no gene match. Germline CDR1 and CDR2: DFQATT and SNEGSKA (reference sequence). CDR3 sequence (DNA): TGCAGTGCTAGAGAAGGGACTAGCGACCAAGAGACCCAGTACTTC. Residues: CSAREGTSDQETQYF.

The genes are TRBV3-1 and TRBJ1-3, with unresolved D. CDR3 length equals 14 residues. V was trimmed by 1 base and J by 3 bases, leaving 7 bases between them. CDR1 LGHDT and CDR2 YNNKEL come from the germline V gene (reference sequence). The CDR3 reads CASSQVPDGNTIYF. CDR3 in DNA: TGTGCCAGCAGCCAAGTCCCCGATGGAAACACCATATATTTT.

This clonotype has just a few counts. The CDR3 carries no conserved terminal phenylalanine or tryptophan, so it likely arises from a read error. The limits of the CDR3 on the DNA are not certain, so only TCRdb's listed CDR3 is given. The chain has TRBV12-3 or TRBV12-4 and TRBJ2-1; no check of the table's D call, TRBD1, against the DNA was made. The CDR3 extends over 14 residues, inclusive of both ends. CDR3 residues: CASSLTASGAPTLI.

This clonotype was seen once. The V call is TRBV28, the J call TRBJ1-2; D not resolved. The germline V and J ends were trimmed by 6 bases and 8 bases, with 13 bases remaining between them. From germline, CDR1 is MDHEN and CDR2 SYDVKM. The CDR3 runs to 12 residues. The CDR3 reads CASSNNTLGYTF. The CDR3 bases are TGTGCCAGCAGCAACAACACTTTGGGCTACACCTTC.

The chain recombines TRBV5-1 with TRBJ2-1; 8 nucleotides match TRBD2. The germline gives CDR1 SGHRS, CDR2 YFSETQ. Unmatched junction bases numbered 15, after V lost 4 bases and J lost 0 bases. CDR3 length: 19 amino acids. CDR3 DNA: TGCGCCAGCAGCCCAGGAGGGCTAGCGGGCTACCTCTCCTACAATGAGCAGTTCTTC. It yields the protein CASSPGGLAGYLSYNEQFF.

The V call is TRBV18, the J call TRBJ1-1, with a weak D call TRBD1 (5 bases). This CDR3 is built from 13 residues. Trimming took 6 bases from V and 8 from J, leaving 16 bases between them. Looked up from germline, CDR1 is KGHSH and CDR2 is LQKENI. The CDR3: CASSESGDPEAFF. The CDR3 DNA sequence: TGTGCCAGCTCTGAGTCCGGGGACCCCGAAGCTTTCTTT.

The chain links TRBV15 to TRBJ2-5; D is possibly TRBD1 (6 bases). Near its end, the DNA agrees better with TRBJ2-7, so the J call may be wrong. The CDR3 length is 16 residues. Germline assignment: CDR1 LNHNV and CDR2 YYDKDF (reference sequence). For the CDR3, the DNA is TGTGCCACCAGCAGAGGTGGCCGGCAGGGGACCTACGAGCAGTACTTC. It yields the protein CATSRGGRQGTYEQYF.

V usage is TRBV7-9 and J usage is TRBJ2-5, with unresolved D. The end of the DNA aligns better with TRBJ2-1, so the J call may be wrong. Germline loops: CDR1 SEHNR, CDR2 FQNEAQ (reference sequence). The CDR3 is made up of 12 amino acids. The CDR3 loop is CASRLSPNEQFF. CDR3 in DNA: TGTGCCAGCCGACTCTCCCCCAATGAGCAGTTCTTC.

This clonotype appeared a few times. The chain employs TRBV6-1 and TRBJ2-5; TRBD2 might be the D (5 bases). This CDR3 is 15 amino acids long. Trimming stripped 6 bases from V and 5 bases from J, with 19 bases between. Germline CDR1 is MNHNS and CDR2 is SASEGT. In DNA form, the CDR3 reads TGTGCCAGCAGGGTATTGGGAATACCGGGGGAGACCCAGTACTTC. The encoded protein is CASRVLGIPGETQYF.

J is TRBJ2-5 and V is TRBV5-1; 11 bases agree with TRBD2. Germline values: CDR1 SGHRS, CDR2 YFSETQ. V lost 2 bases to trimming and J lost 2 bases; unmatched junction nucleotides: 2. CDR3 size: 15 residues. The CDR3 DNA follows: TGCGCCAGCAGCTTTAGCGGGGGGGGACAAGAGACCCAGTACTTC. Residues: CASSFSGGGQETQYF.

This clonotype was picked up many times. The rearrangement links TRBV27 to TRBJ2-2; D ambiguous. V shed 0 bases and J shed 4 bases, with 3 bases lying between them. Germline assignment: CDR1 MNHEY and CDR2 SMNVEV (reference sequence). The CDR3 is 13 residues long. CDR3 DNA sequence: TGTGCCAGCAGTTTATCGTCCACCGGGGAGCTGTTTTTT. Translation: CASSLSSTGELFF.

This clonotype has only a few counts. Relative to the germline gene, one junction end is altered; a read error may explain this. V gene TRBV3-1 combines with J gene TRBJ2-2, with no clear D. Germline-derived CDR1 and CDR2 are LGHDT and YNNKEL (reference sequence). The CDR3 spans 14 residues. CDR3 nucleotide sequence: TGTACCAGCAGTCTTATTTCCATCTCCGGGGAGCTGTTTTTT. It is translated as CTSSLISISGELFF.

This clonotype came up many times. The chain recombines TRBV28 with TRBJ2-3; a possible D gene is TRBD2 (5 bases). Germline CDR1 MDHEN, CDR2 SYDVKM. This CDR3 region has 13 residues. Trimming shortened V by 3 bases and J by 3 bases, and 7 bases separated the two germline ends. The CDR3 sequence: CASSFRRTDTQYF. The CDR3 DNA reads TGTGCCAGCAGTTTCAGGAGGACAGATACGCAGTATTTT.